Following are 29 T cell receptor beta chains from one sample sequenced in a study of CD8 T cells in ankylosing spondylitis. Findings and caveats of the study: Characteristic, it appeared, of ankylosing spondylitis blood was a TCR beta motif of seven or eight highly homologous variants.

One entry per CDR3 protein results from TCRdb running MiXCR on the 5' RACE reads. The data hold some 330,000 distinct CDR3 sequences, with around 8% observed a single time. No antigen has been assigned to these receptors. Sequenced: blood, either unsorted or a sorted T cell fraction (not recorded which). The receptor set was obtained from a male donor with ankylosing spondylitis.

There are a few counts of this clonotype. V usage is TRBV18 and J usage is TRBJ1-1; D gene ambiguous. The ends were cut back, 2 bases at V and 0 bases at J, with 13 bases in the middle. This CDR3 comprises 16 residues. Germline V gene data show CDR1 as KGHSH and CDR2 as LQKENI. The CDR3 protein is CASSPAGRIMNTEAFF. For the CDR3, the DNA is TGTGCCAGCTCACCAGCCGGACGGATCATGAACACTGAAGCTTTCTTT.

This clonotype was picked up a small number of times. This chain joins TRBV5-1 and TRBJ2-3, with no clear D. This CDR3 spans 15 amino acids. Germline V gene data show CDR1 as SGHRS and CDR2 as YFSETQ. The V end was cut by 5 bases, the J end by 2 bases, with 15 bases between. This CDR3 is CASSLTTVNTDTQYF. CDR3 DNA: TGCGCCAGCAGTTTAACCACGGTAAACACAGATACGCAGTATTTT.

This clonotype came up many times. The chain joins TRBV29-1 to TRBJ1-1, with D hard to call. The CDR3 runs 13 residues. Trimming left V 4 bases short and J 2 bases short, with 11 bases between. Germline CDR1 reads SQVTM; CDR2 reads ANQGSEA. The CDR3 DNA follows: TGCAGCGTTGTGTTTGTGACCAACACTGAAGCTTTCTTT. This sequence encodes CSVVFVTNTEAFF.

Ten or more counts support this clonotype. The chain recombines TRBV20-1 with TRBJ2-7; perhaps D is TRBD1 or TRBD2 (6 bases each). There are 13 residues in the CDR3. With 6 bases removed from V and 6 bases from J, the gap between germline ends came to 18 bases. Germline CDR1 and CDR2: DFQATT and SNEGSKA (reference sequence). CDR3 residues: CSAGSPGGSEQYF. CDR3 bases: TGCAGTGCGGGAAGTCCCGGGGGCTCCGAGCAGTACTTC.

The chain uses TRBV7-3 and TRBJ2-1; tentative D call: TRBD2 (6 bases). Trimming removed 4 bases from V and 8 bases from J, with 12 bases in between. The CDR3 is 13 amino acids. Germline V gives CDR1 SGHTA, CDR2 FQGTGA. Here the CDR3 reads CASSSLAGHEQFF. The CDR3 bases are TGTGCCAGCAGCTCTTTGGCGGGACATGAGCAGTTCTTC.

Notes on this clonotype: This may arise from a read error, as a much more abundant clone is one base away. The chain joins TRBV5-1 to TRBJ1-2; D perhaps matches TRBD1 (6 bases). The CDR3 is 14 residues long. CDR1 and CDR2 from the germline V gene are SGHRS and YFSETQ. The CDR3 coding sequence is TGCGCCAGCACCACCGTCGGGGGCGCGTATGGCCACACCTTC. Protein: CASTTVGGAYGHTF.

This clonotype has ten or more counts. The genes are TRBV27 and TRBJ1-4, with 9 positions matching TRBD1. The CDR3 consists of 15 residues. The ends lost 2 bases at V and 8 bases at J; junction bases unmatched: 6. Looked up from germline, CDR1 is MNHEY and CDR2 is SMNVEV (reference sequence). CDR3 sequence: CASSLPGQGTEKLFF. CDR3 sequence (DNA): TGTGCCAGCAGTTTACCCGGACAGGGGACGGAAAAACTGTTTTTT.

The rearrangement uses TRBV29-1 and TRBJ2-2, with a tentative D call TRBD2 (7 bases). The CDR3 runs to 16 residues. Germline V gives CDR1 SQVTM, CDR2 ANQGSEA. This chain's CDR3 is CSVRRGGSIGTGELFF. Here the CDR3 DNA reads TGCAGTGTGAGAAGGGGGGGAAGTATAGGCACCGGGGAGCTGTTTTTT.

This clonotype was observed at least ten times. The V and J genes are TRBV21-1 and TRBJ2-7. TRBV21-1 is recorded as a pseudogene. This CDR3 contains 14 residues. The DNA of the CDR3 is TGTGCCAGCAGCCTTCTTGGACGGCCCTACGAGCAGTACTTC. Protein sequence: CASSLLGRPYEQYF.

The chain links TRBV19 to TRBJ2-5; 9 bases map to TRBD1. This CDR3 is built from 13 residues. V shed 8 bases and J 4 bases; nucleotides not matched to a gene: 5. Germline V gene lookup returns CDR1 LNHDA and CDR2 SQIVND (reference sequence). In DNA, the CDR3 is TGTGCCAGTTGGGACAGGGTAACAGAGACCCAGTACTTC. It is translated as CASWDRVTETQYF.

The V call is TRBV9, the J call TRBJ2-1; D may be TRBD1 (6 bases). The CDR3 has 18 residues. The ends were cut back, 0 bases at V and 0 bases at J, with 16 bases in the middle. Germline values: CDR1 SGDLS, CDR2 YYNGEE. This CDR3 is CASSVGPQGSYSYNEQFF. In DNA, the CDR3 is TGTGCCAGCAGCGTAGGACCGCAGGGGTCTTACTCCTACAATGAGCAGTTCTTC.

The chain joins TRBV11-2 to TRBJ2-7; weak D call: TRBD1 (5 bases). Trimming removed 1 base from V and 6 bases from J, with 7 bases in between. The CDR3 has 12 amino acids. Germline V lookup: CDR1 SGHAT, CDR2 FQNNGV. CDR3 region: CASSLVGAEQYF. DNA of the CDR3: TGTGCCAGCAGCTTAGTAGGGGCCGAGCAGTACTTC.

This clonotype was detected a few times. V usage is TRBV20-1 and J usage is TRBJ2-4; D unresolved. This CDR3 is 15 amino acids long. CDR1 and CDR2 from the germline V gene are DFQATT and SNEGSKA (reference sequence). The V and J ends lost 3 bases and 0 bases respectively, with 12 bases between them. This CDR3 reads CSARDGTLAKNIQYF. CDR3 sequence (DNA): TGCAGTGCTAGGGACGGTACCCTAGCCAAAAACATTCAGTACTTC.

This clonotype has only a few counts. The V gene is TRBV7-2, the J gene TRBJ2-1; 9 bases line up with TRBD2. The CDR3 covers 15 residues. V trimming: 4 bases; J trimming: 1 base; junction bases outside the gene matches: 2. Germline values: CDR1 SGHTA, CDR2 FQGNSA. In DNA, the CDR3 is TGTGCCAGCAGCTCAGCGGGAGGTTCCTACAATGAGCAGTTCTTC. This encodes CASSSAGGSYNEQFF. Supplemented by reference TRBV7-2 and TRBJ2-1, the full variable domain reads GAGVSQSPSNKVTEKGKDVELRCDPISGHTALYWYRQSLGQGLEFLIYFQGNSAPDKSGLPSDRFSAERTGGSVSTLTIQRTQQEDSAVYLCASSSAGGSYNEQFFGPGTRLTVL.

This chain uses TRBV20-1 with TRBJ2-5, with 9 bases lining up with TRBD2. CDR1 is DFQATT and CDR2 is SNEGSKA in the germline V gene (reference sequence). The V segment lost 4 bases and the J segment 1 base; nucleotides outside the gene matches: 13. This CDR3 has 17 amino acids. CDR3 bases: TGCAGTGCTAACAGGGAGACGACTAGCGGATTCCAAGAGACCCAGTACTTC. It translates to CSANRETTSGFQETQYF.

In this sample, this clonotype turned up many times. V and J are TRBV5-1 and TRBJ1-1, with D uncertain. Trimming pared 5 bases from V and 4 bases from J, leaving 12 bases between. Germline CDR1 reads SGHRS; CDR2 reads YFSETQ. This CDR3 contains 13 residues. The CDR3 sequence: CASSFGSGTEAFF. CDR3 DNA: TGCGCCAGCAGTTTTGGATCTGGCACTGAAGCTTTCTTT.

Many counts were recorded for this clonotype. The V call is TRBV5-1, the J call TRBJ2-1; D remains ambiguous. The CDR3 is 16 residues long. The germline CDR1 and CDR2 sequences are SGHRS and YFSETQ. V was clipped by 0 bases and J by 0 bases, with 10 bases between them. CDR3 region: CASSLVVWDSYNEQFF. CDR3 nucleotides: TGCGCCAGCAGCTTGGTGGTTTGGGACTCCTACAATGAGCAGTTCTTC.

This clonotype was counted a few times. The V call is TRBV25-1, the J call TRBJ1-2; D uncertain. The CDR3 has 13 residues. V shed 5 bases and J shed 8 bases, with 15 bases lying between them. Germline-derived CDR1 and CDR2 are MGHDK and SYGVNS. CDR3 amino acids: CASSPYGPGGYTF. The DNA for the CDR3 is TGTGCCAGCAGTCCTTATGGCCCTGGAGGCTACACCTTC.

This clonotype was observed many times. The chain recombines TRBV28 with TRBJ2-5, with 7 bases aligning to TRBD1. CDR3 size: 14 residues. CDR1 is MDHEN and CDR2 is SYDVKM in the germline V gene. Germline trimming cut 6 bases from V and 4 bases from J; bases unmatched to any gene: 8. In nucleotides, the CDR3 is TGTGCCAGCAGCAGTAATCAGGGGGTAGAGACCCAGTACTTC. It yields the protein CASSSNQGVETQYF.

This clonotype turned up a few times. V and J are TRBV20-1 and TRBJ2-5; D is tentatively TRBD1 or TRBD2 (5 bases each). Trimming removed 7 bases at V and 2 bases at J, with 14 bases between. The CDR3 totals 13 residues. Germline V CDR1 and CDR2: DFQATT, SNEGSKA (reference sequence). The CDR3 protein is CSVGVEGQETQYF. The DNA of the CDR3 is TGCAGTGTTGGGGTCGAGGGGCAAGAGACCCAGTACTTC.

This chain uses TRBV25-1 with TRBJ2-1; 16 positions agree with TRBD2. V was clipped by 2 bases and J by 7 bases; unmatched bases: 5. Per the germline V gene, CDR1 is MGHDK and CDR2 is SYGVNS. This CDR3 spans 17 amino acids. CDR3 region: CASSEPGLAGGPNEQFF. The CDR3 DNA reads TGTGCCAGCAGTGAACCGGGACTAGCGGGAGGGCCTAATGAGCAGTTCTTC.

The rearrangement joins TRBV14 to TRBJ1-2; 8 bases match TRBD1. Germline CDR1 and CDR2: SGHDN and FVKESK. This CDR3 region has 15 residues. Germline trimming cut 2 bases from V and 8 bases from J; bases unmatched to any gene: 10. The DNA of the CDR3 is TGTGCCAGCAGCCAAAACAGACAGGGGACGGCGGGCTACACCTTC. The encoded protein is CASSQNRQGTAGYTF.

The chain joins TRBV24-1 to TRBJ2-1, with TRBD2 matching over 7 bases. CDR3 length: 16 amino acids. V gave up 9 bases and J gave up 2 bases; unmatched junction bases: 12. Germline values: CDR1 KGHDR, CDR2 SFDVKD. CDR3 sequence: CATSRGAGVPYNEQFF. The CDR3 coding sequence is TGTGCCACCTCCCGTGGGGCGGGAGTCCCCTACAATGAGCAGTTCTTC.

The rearrangement uses TRBV11-2 and TRBJ1-1; D is perhaps TRBD1 (5 bases). Germline CDR1 and CDR2: SGHAT and FQNNGV. This CDR3 region has 12 residues. V dropped 5 bases and J dropped 9 bases, with 13 bases sitting between them. In nucleotides, the CDR3 is TGTGCCAGCAGCCCAGTCGGGGGTAAAGCTTTCTTT. Its protein is CASSPVGGKAFF.

The CDR3 DNA follows: TGTGCCAGTGCCTTTTTCGGGGATGGTCAGCCCCAGCATTTT. Its translation: CASAFFGDGQPQHF. V usage is TRBV19 and J usage is TRBJ1-5; D gene ambiguous. Per the germline V gene, CDR1 is LNHDA and CDR2 is SQIVND (reference sequence). V lost 8 bases and J lost 6, with 17 bases in between. The CDR3 consists of 14 residues.

This clonotype has ten or more counts. This rearrangement joins TRBV5-1 to TRBJ2-1; 10 nucleotides align to TRBD1. This CDR3 is 15 amino acids long. With V trimmed by 4 bases and J by 2 bases, 3 bases remained unmatched. Germline CDR1 is SGHRS and CDR2 is YFSETQ. This chain's CDR3 is CASSSGQGAYNEQFF. DNA of the CDR3: TGCGCCAGCAGCAGCGGACAGGGGGCCTACAATGAGCAGTTCTTC.

This chain joins TRBV7-8 and TRBJ2-5; D perhaps matches TRBD1 (6 bases). V was cut by 5 bases and J by 2 bases, with 15 bases left in between. Germline V gives CDR1 SGHVS, CDR2 FQNEAQ. This CDR3 contains 15 residues. This CDR3 reads CASSPRTARQETQYF. Written as DNA, the CDR3 is TGTGCCAGCAGCCCCAGGACAGCCAGACAAGAGACCCAGTACTTC.

The rearrangement joins TRBV11-2 to TRBJ1-2; tentatively, D is TRBD1 (5 bases). V lost 5 bases, J lost 2 bases, and 15 bases lay in between. CDR1 is SGHAT, CDR2 FQNNGV, per germline. This CDR3 region has 15 residues. The CDR3 region is CASSPGEGANYGYTF. In DNA, the CDR3 is TGTGCCAGCAGCCCCGGGGAAGGGGCGAACTATGGCTACACCTTC.

At least ten counts were recorded for this clonotype. The V call is TRBV15, the J call TRBJ2-2; TRBD1 is a possible D gene (6 bases). The ends were cut back, 4 bases at V and 6 bases at J, with 9 bases in the middle. The CDR3 spans 13 residues. CDR1 LNHNV and CDR2 YYDKDF come from the germline V gene (reference sequence). The CDR3 nucleotides are TGTGCCACCAGCAACGACAGGCCCGGGGAGCTGTTTTTT. Protein sequence: CATSNDRPGELFF.